Presented here are 17 T cell receptor beta chains from one specimen sequenced in a study of blood T cell repertoires in COVID-19. Clones were read by immunoSEQ multiplex PCR, and TCRdb kept only the in-frame ones, dropping some. The sample has a few hundred thousand clones, 85% to 90% seen once. The specimen was PBMCs or T cells enriched from blood (not recorded which). The receptors derive from a woman between 18 and 29 years old in a cohort exposed to, infected with or recovered from COVID-19 (not recorded which).

The gene calls are TRBV19 and TRBJ1-6, with 10 bases aligning to TRBD1. The CDR3 loop spans 15 amino acids. Germline CDR1 reads LNHDA; CDR2 reads SQIVND (reference sequence). The V gene end was trimmed by 4 bases and the J gene end by 8 bases; junction bases not matched to a gene: 5. The CDR3 sequence is CASSRRTGGDSPLHF. As DNA, the CDR3 is TGTGCCAGTAGTAGGAGGACAGGGGGAGATTCACCCCTCCACTTT.

This chain joins TRBV3-1 (or the pseudogene TRBV3-2) and TRBJ1-2; 9 nucleotides line up with TRBD1. V gave up 1 base and J gave up 4 bases; unmatched junction bases: 4. The CDR3 covers 15 residues. Germline V gene lookup returns CDR1 LGHDT and CDR2 YNNKEL (reference sequence). The CDR3 loop reads CASSQAPGQGYGYTF. The DNA for the CDR3 is TGTGCCAGCAGCCAAGCCCCGGGACAGGGCTATGGCTACACCTTC.

The rearrangement uses TRBV19 and TRBJ1-1, with 9 bases aligning to TRBD1. Germline V lookup: CDR1 LNHDA, CDR2 SQIVND (reference sequence). The CDR3 length is 17 residues. Unmatched junction bases numbered 16, after V lost 7 bases and J lost 4 bases. CDR3: CASKDWDREELGTEAFF. The DNA of the CDR3 is TGTGCCAGTAAGGACTGGGACAGGGAAGAATTGGGCACTGAAGCTTTCTTT. The full variable domain, its missing parts supplied by reference TRBV19 and TRBJ1-1, is DGGITQSPKYLFRKEGQNVTLSCEQNLNHDAMYWYRQDPGQGLRLIYYSQIVNDFQKGDIAEGYSVSREKKESFPLTVTSAQKNPTAFYLCASKDWDREELGTEAFFGQGTRLTVV.

The chain has TRBV6-4 and TRBJ2-7; TRBD1 agrees at 10 bases. The CDR3 runs 13 residues. The V and J ends lost 5 bases and 5 bases, in that order; junction bases with no gene match: 3. Germline loops: CDR1 MRHNA, CDR2 SNTAGT. The CDR3 loop is CASSRDRGDEQYF. CDR3 DNA sequence: TGTGCCAGCAGTCGGGACAGGGGAGACGAGCAGTACTTC.

This chain joins TRBV19 and TRBJ2-2, with D possibly matching TRBD2 (6 bases). Trimming stripped 4 bases from V and 7 bases from J, with 16 bases between. Germline V lookup: CDR1 LNHDA, CDR2 SQIVND (reference sequence). The CDR3 length is 15 residues. The CDR3 sequence is CASSSSSVGDGELFF. The CDR3 region has the DNA TGTGCCAGTAGTAGTTCTAGCGTGGGTGACGGGGAGCTGTTTTTT.

This clone showed up just once. The genes are TRBV7-8 and TRBJ2-5; 9 bases line up with TRBD2. V gave up 6 bases and J gave up 5 bases; unmatched junction bases: 16. Germline V lookup: CDR1 SGHVS, CDR2 FQNEAQ. The CDR3 runs to 17 residues. The CDR3 region has the DNA TGTGCCAGCAGGGGGATTAACTTAGCGGGAGAGTCTGAGACCCAGTACTTC. This codes for CASRGINLAGESETQYF.

The chain carries TRBV7-3 and TRBJ1-2; 10 bases align to TRBD1. CDR1 is SGHTA, CDR2 FQGTGA, per germline. This CDR3 spans 15 amino acids. Germline trimming cut 6 bases from V and 2 bases from J; bases unmatched to any gene: 6. The DNA of the CDR3 is TGTGCCAGCAGTCCGGACAGGGGGTTCAACTATGGCTACACCTTC. Translated, it gives CASSPDRGFNYGYTF.

V is TRBV5-1 and J is TRBJ2-7; 7 bases map to TRBD1. The CDR3 length is 17 residues. The V and J ends lost 3 bases and 0 bases, in that order; junction bases with no gene match: 12. Germline assignment: CDR1 SGHRS and CDR2 YFSETQ. CDR3: CASSSPSPGQRSYEQYF. The CDR3 DNA is TGCGCCAGCAGCTCCCCAAGTCCGGGACAGCGCTCCTACGAGCAGTACTTC.

The V gene is TRBV5-1, the J gene TRBJ2-3, with 9 bases fitting TRBD2. CDR1 and CDR2 from the germline V gene are SGHRS and YFSETQ. The J segment lost 1 base and the V segment lost 4 bases, leaving 7 bases of the junction unmatched. The CDR3 runs to 16 residues. This CDR3 reads CASSRATSGRTDTQYF. In DNA form, the CDR3 reads TGCGCCAGCAGCAGGGCGACTAGCGGACGCACAGATACGCAGTATTTT.

The chain joins TRBV18 to TRBJ2-3, with 12 bases matching TRBD2. The CDR3 runs 18 residues. Trimming at V came to 1 base and at J to 0 bases, leaving 5 bases not matched to a gene. Germline loops: CDR1 KGHSH, CDR2 LQKENI. The CDR3 nucleotides are TGTGCCAGCTCACCACTGACTAGCGGGGGCCCTAGCACAGATACGCAGTATTTT. Its protein is CASSPLTSGGPSTDTQYF.

V is TRBV9 and J is TRBJ2-7; 8 bases line up with TRBD1. Germline V gene sequence: CDR1 SGDLS, CDR2 YYNGEE. This CDR3 contains 17 residues. The V and J ends lost 3 bases and 3 bases, in that order; junction bases with no gene match: 14. CDR3 nucleotide sequence: TGTGCCAGCAGCGCCGGACAGGGTCAGGCCTTAGGCTACGAGCAGTACTTC. Its translation: CASSAGQGQALGYEQYF.

The rearrangement joins TRBV3-1 (or the pseudogene TRBV3-2) to TRBJ2-7; TRBD2 matches 11 bases. Trimming took 2 bases from V and 6 from J; bases not matched to a gene: 6. There are 15 residues in the CDR3. CDR1 is LGHDT, CDR2 YNNKEL, per germline (reference sequence). The CDR3 sequence is CASSQRGLAESEQYF. CDR3 DNA: TGTGCCAGCAGCCAAAGGGGACTAGCGGAAAGCGAGCAGTACTTC.

This clone was recorded once. The chain recombines TRBV5-4 with TRBJ2-1; possibly TRBD1 for D (5 bases). Trimming removed 6 bases from V and 7 bases from J, with 11 bases in between. The CDR3 is 12 residues long. Germline-derived CDR1 and CDR2 are SGHNT and YYREEE (reference sequence). The CDR3: CASTSQGNEQFF. The CDR3 DNA follows: TGTGCCAGCACCAGTCAGGGAAATGAGCAGTTCTTC.

This rearrangement joins TRBV30 to TRBJ2-7; maybe TRBD2 (6 bases). Trimming shortened V by 3 bases and J by 1 base, and 13 bases separated the two germline ends. The CDR3 totals 14 residues. CDR1 and CDR2 from the germline V gene are GTSNPN and SVGIG (reference sequence). In nucleotides, the CDR3 is TGTGCCTGGAGGGTTAACCTAGCGTCCTACGAGCAGTACTTC. Protein: CAWRVNLASYEQYF.

This sequence joins TRBV9 and TRBJ1-6; no definite D call. V was clipped by 1 base and J by 7 bases, with 6 bases between them. The germline CDR1 and CDR2 sequences are SGDLS and YYNGEE. This CDR3 has 13 amino acids. The DNA of the CDR3 is TGTGCCAGCAGCGTAAAGCACAATTCACCCCTCCACTTT. This sequence encodes CASSVKHNSPLHF.

The genes are TRBV14 and TRBJ1-3, with 9 bases identical to TRBD1. The CDR3 sequence is 16 residues long. Germline CDR1 is SGHDN and CDR2 is FVKESK. V lost 2 bases to trimming and J lost 1 base; unmatched junction nucleotides: 3. The chain's CDR3 is CASSQLGTGSGNTIYF. The CDR3 DNA sequence: TGTGCCAGCAGCCAACTTGGGACAGGGTCTGGAAACACCATATATTTT.

Only one count was recorded for this clone. The rearrangement links TRBV9 to TRBJ2-7, with 9 bases fitting TRBD2. The J segment lost 4 bases and the V segment lost 0 bases, leaving 5 bases of the junction unmatched. CDR3 length equals 15 residues. Germline loops: CDR1 SGDLS, CDR2 YYNGEE. CDR3: CASSVDFSGRYEQYF. The CDR3 DNA reads as TGTGCCAGCAGCGTAGACTTCAGCGGGAGGTACGAGCAGTACTTC. The entire variable domain, with the rest obtained from reference TRBV9 and TRBJ2-7, is as follows: DSGVTQTPKHLITATGQRVTLRCSPRSGDLSVYWYQQSLDQGLQFLIQYYNGEERAKGNILERFSAQQFPDLHSELNLSSLELGDSALYFCASSVDFSGRYEQYFGPGTRLTVT.